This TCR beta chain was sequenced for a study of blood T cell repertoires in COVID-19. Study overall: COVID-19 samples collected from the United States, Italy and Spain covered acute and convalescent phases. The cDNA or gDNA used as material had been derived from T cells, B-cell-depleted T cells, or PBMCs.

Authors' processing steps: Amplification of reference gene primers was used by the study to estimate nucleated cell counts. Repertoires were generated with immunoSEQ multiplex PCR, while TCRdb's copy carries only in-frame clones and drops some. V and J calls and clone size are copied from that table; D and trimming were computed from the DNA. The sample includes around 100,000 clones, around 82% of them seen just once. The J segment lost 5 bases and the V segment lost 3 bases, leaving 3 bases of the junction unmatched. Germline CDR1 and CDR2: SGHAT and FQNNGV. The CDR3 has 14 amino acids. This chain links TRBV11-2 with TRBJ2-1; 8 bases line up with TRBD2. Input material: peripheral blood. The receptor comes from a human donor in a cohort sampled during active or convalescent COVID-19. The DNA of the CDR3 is TGTGCCAGCAGCTTTAGCGGGGAGAACAATGAGCAGTTCTTC. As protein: CASSFSGENNEQFF.